This entry lists 18 T cell receptor beta chains sequenced from one sample in a study of graft-versus-host responses after intestinal transplantation. Data came from immunoSEQ multiplex PCR; TCRdb stores just in-frame clones and leaves some out. This table holds 90,000 to 120,000 clones, about nine tenths found once. These receptors have no identified antigens. The source was unstimulated CD4+ T cells sorted from spleen or lymph node cells, collected before transplant. These receptors were taken from a human donor who was the organ donor for an intestinal transplant.

The V gene is TRBV5-4, the J gene TRBJ1-1; 7 nucleotides line up with TRBD1. The CDR3 contains 15 residues. V shed 0 bases and J 5 bases; nucleotides not matched to a gene: 7. CDR1 and CDR2 (germline): SGHNT, YYREEE (reference sequence). The CDR3 region is CASSLGSRGLTEAFF. The CDR3 DNA follows: TGTGCCAGCAGCTTGGGAAGCAGGGGGTTAACTGAAGCTTTCTTT.

This chain joins TRBV6-5 and TRBJ1-4; D is ambiguous. V lost 5 bases to trimming and J lost 7 bases, with 14 bases between them. This CDR3 has 14 amino acids. Germline V gene lookup returns CDR1 MNHEY and CDR2 SVGAGI. As DNA, the CDR3 is TGTGCCAGCAGTGAGGGAGACATAGGTGAAAAACTGTTTTTT. Amino acid sequence: CASSEGDIGEKLFF.

CDR3 in DNA: TGTGCCAGTAGCCCAACTAGCGGCTCCTACAATGAGCAGTTCTTC. It codes for CASSPTSGSYNEQFF. The V gene is TRBV19, the J gene TRBJ2-1; TRBD2 matches at 8 bases. Trimming cost V 6 bases and J 0 bases; bases outside gene matches: 4. This CDR3 has 15 residues. The germline V gene encodes CDR1 LNHDA and CDR2 SQIVND (reference sequence).

This clone was detected only once. The V gene is TRBV7-2, the J gene TRBJ1-2; D remains ambiguous. Germline loops: CDR1 SGHTA, CDR2 FQGNSA. The germline V and J ends were trimmed by 5 bases and 0 bases, with 7 bases remaining between them. The CDR3 length is 13 residues. In DNA form, the CDR3 reads TGTGCCAGCAGCCTCGGGGCTAACTATGGCTACACCTTC. Translated, it gives CASSLGANYGYTF. Supplemented by reference TRBV7-2 and TRBJ1-2, the full variable domain reads GAGVSQSPSNKVTEKGKDVELRCDPISGHTALYWYRQSLGQGLEFLIYFQGNSAPDKSGLPSDRFSAERTGGSVSTLTIQRTQQEDSAVYLCASSLGANYGYTFGSGTRLTVV.

The chain joins TRBV14 to TRBJ2-7; TRBD1 aligns across 10 bases. J gave up 4 bases and V 6 bases, and 9 bases lay outside the gene matches. This CDR3 contains 15 residues. From germline, CDR1 is SGHDN and CDR2 FVKESK. The CDR3 loop is CASSDRGQGGYEQYF. The DNA of the CDR3 is TGTGCCAGCAGTGACAGAGGACAGGGGGGTTACGAGCAGTACTTC.

This rearrangement joins TRBV18 to TRBJ1-2, with D possibly being TRBD1 (6 bases). V gave up 5 bases and J gave up 4 bases, with 8 bases separating them. The germline V gene encodes CDR1 KGHSH and CDR2 LQKENI. CDR3 length: 12 amino acids. The DNA for the CDR3 is TGTGCCAGCTCAGGACAGTCCTATGGCTACACCTTC. Translation: CASSGQSYGYTF.

The chain is built from TRBV7-2 and TRBJ2-2, with D maybe TRBD2 (5 bases). V lost 1 base, J lost 6 bases, and 9 bases lay in between. Germline CDR1 SGHTA, CDR2 FQGNSA. This CDR3 region has 14 residues. The CDR3 protein is CASSLVREAGELFF. For the CDR3, the DNA is TGTGCCAGCAGCTTAGTTCGGGAAGCCGGGGAGCTGTTTTTT.

The gene calls are TRBV5-5 and TRBJ2-7; D is tentatively TRBD1 or TRBD2 (5 bases each). This CDR3 spans 15 amino acids. Germline V lookup: CDR1 SGHKS, CDR2 YYEKEE (reference sequence). V lost 4 bases and J lost 3, with 17 bases in between. The CDR3 nucleotides read TGTGCCAGCAGCCCAACCCCGGGACGGAGCTACGAGCAGTACTTC. Encoded protein: CASSPTPGRSYEQYF.

The rearrangement links TRBV7-3 to TRBJ2-3; 11 nucleotides line up with TRBD2. Germline CDR1 is SGHTA and CDR2 is FQGTGA. The CDR3 loop spans 17 amino acids. V shed 1 base, J shed 1 base, and the junction held 4 bases outside the gene matches. The CDR3 loop is CASSLRGSGRGTDTQYF. For the CDR3, the DNA is TGTGCCAGCAGCTTAAGAGGTAGCGGGAGGGGCACAGATACGCAGTATTTT.

The chain couples TRBV7-3 to TRBJ2-7, with 9 nucleotides matching TRBD2. V was pared by 2 bases and J by 4 bases, with 0 bases of the junction left unmatched. Germline V gives CDR1 SGHTA, CDR2 FQGTGA. This CDR3 is built from 13 residues. CDR3 sequence reads: CASSLLAGYEQYF. The CDR3 bases are TGTGCCAGCAGCTTACTAGCGGGGTACGAGCAGTACTTC.

For this clone: It is likely a read error, because the conserved phenylalanine at the end of the CDR3 is missing. The DNA is left out, because the CDR3 cannot be placed on it with certainty; the CDR3 is given as TCRdb lists it. V is TRBV11-1 and J is TRBJ1-1; the table's TRBD1 call for D was not verified on the DNA. From its first to its last residue, the CDR3 has 16 amino acids. The germline gives CDR1 SGHAT, CDR2 FQDESV (reference sequence). The CDR3 loop is CASSTGFGQGQAPVSI.

CDR3: CASSGKGGYNSPLHF. In DNA form, the CDR3 reads TGTGCCAGCAGCGGGAAGGGGGGTTATAATTCACCCCTCCACTTT. The chain links TRBV6-5 to TRBJ1-6; tentatively, D is TRBD1 (6 bases). This CDR3 comprises 15 residues. V was shortened by 6 bases and J by 4 bases, with 13 bases between the two germline ends. The germline gives CDR1 MNHEY, CDR2 SVGAGI.

The chain joins TRBV27 to TRBJ1-1, with 9 bases lining up with TRBD1. CDR3 length equals 15 residues. The germline CDR1 and CDR2 sequences are MNHEY and SMNVEV (reference sequence). V was clipped by 6 bases and J by 0 bases; unmatched bases: 5. In DNA, the CDR3 is TGTGCCAGCAGACACAGGGGGCTTTTGAACACTGAAGCTTTCTTT. Translation: CASRHRGLLNTEAFF.

This chain links TRBV6-6 with TRBJ1-2, with D possibly TRBD1 on 6 matching bases. CDR1 is MNHNY, CDR2 SVGAGI, per germline (reference sequence). With 0 bases removed from V and 4 bases from J, the gap between germline ends came to 12 bases. This CDR3 spans 15 amino acids. CDR3 nucleotide sequence: TGTGCCAGCAGTTACTCCCAGGGGCCTATCTATGGCTACACCTTC. Translation: CASSYSQGPIYGYTF.

The V and J genes are TRBV11-2 and TRBJ1-2; TRBD1 matches 8 bases. The CDR3 sequence is 14 residues long. CDR1 and CDR2 (germline): SGHAT, FQNNGV. V was clipped by 3 bases and J by 8 bases; unmatched bases: 8. CDR3 protein: CASSFPTGATGYTF. In DNA form, the CDR3 reads TGTGCCAGCAGCTTCCCGACAGGGGCGACCGGCTACACCTTC. Combining the CDR3 with reference TRBV11-2 and TRBJ1-2 gives the whole variable domain EAGVAQSPRYKIIEKRQSVAFWCNPISGHATLYWYQQILGQGPKLLIQFQNNGVVDDSQLPKDRFSAERLKGVDSTLKIQPAKLEDSAVYLCASSFPTGATGYTFGSGTRLTVV.

Here the CDR3 DNA reads TGTGCAAGTCGCCCCAGTGAGGGGGACGGGGAGCTGTTTTTT. Translating it yields CASRPSEGDGELFF. The chain uses TRBV12-2 and TRBJ2-2; the tabulated D call, TRBD1, remains unverified against the DNA. TRBV12-2 is reported as a pseudogene. The length of the CDR3 is 14 residues.

This clone has just a few counts. The V call is TRBV19, the J call TRBJ1-1; no reliable D call. Germline V lookup: CDR1 LNHDA, CDR2 SQIVND (reference sequence). The CDR3 runs to 15 residues. Deletions cut 3 bases from V and 4 bases from J, with 15 bases between. The CDR3 loop reads CASSIHPGRSTEAFF. CDR3 bases: TGTGCCAGTAGTATTCATCCGGGGAGAAGCACTGAAGCTTTCTTT.

The chain combines TRBV2 with TRBJ2-7, with 10 bases matching TRBD2. The CDR3 runs to 23 residues. J lost 6 bases, V lost 0 bases, and 29 bases had no gene match. Germline CDR1 is SNHLY and CDR2 is FYNNEI. The DNA of the CDR3 is TGTGCCAGCAGTGAAGCGCTTGGGCTAGCGGGGGATCAAATAAGGGAGCAAAGGGGCGAGCAGTACTTC. Translating it yields CASSEALGLAGDQIREQRGEQYF.